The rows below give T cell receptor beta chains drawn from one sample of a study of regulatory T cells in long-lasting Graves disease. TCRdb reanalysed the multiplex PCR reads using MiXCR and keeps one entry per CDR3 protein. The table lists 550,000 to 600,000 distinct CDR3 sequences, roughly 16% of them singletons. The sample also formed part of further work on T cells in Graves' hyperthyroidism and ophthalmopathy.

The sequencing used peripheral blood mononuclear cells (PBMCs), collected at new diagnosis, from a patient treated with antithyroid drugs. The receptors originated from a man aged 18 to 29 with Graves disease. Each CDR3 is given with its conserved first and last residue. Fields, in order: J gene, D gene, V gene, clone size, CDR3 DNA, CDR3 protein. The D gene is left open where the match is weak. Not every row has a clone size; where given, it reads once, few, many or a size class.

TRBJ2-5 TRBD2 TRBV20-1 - TGCAGTGGGACTAGCGGGAGGGAGACCCAGTACTTC CSGTSGRETQYF
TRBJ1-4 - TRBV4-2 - TGTGCCAGCAGCCAAGATAGAAGAGGAGAAAAACTGTTTTTT CASSQDRRGEKLFF
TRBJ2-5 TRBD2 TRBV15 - TGTGCCACCAGCAGAGATATAGCGGGAGGCCACGGGGGAGAGACCCAGTACTTC CATSRDIAGGHGGETQYF
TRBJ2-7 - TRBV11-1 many TGTGCCAGCAGCTTATCAGGGCCCTACGAGCAGTACTTC CASSLSGPYEQYF
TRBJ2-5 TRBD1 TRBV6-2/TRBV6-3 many TGTGCCAGCAGTTACTTTAACCGGGACAGGGGGCAAGAGACCCAGTACTTC CASSYFNRDRGQETQYF
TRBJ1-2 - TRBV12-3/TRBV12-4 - TGTGCCAGCAGTTCAGGGGCAGGGACTAACTATGGCTACACCTTC CASSSGAGTNYGYTF
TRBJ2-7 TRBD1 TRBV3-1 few TGTGCCAGCAGCCAAGCGGGGACAGGGTTTTCCGAGCAGTACTTC CASSQAGTGFSEQYF
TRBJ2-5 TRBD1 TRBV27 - TGTGCCAGCAGTCCCCGGGACAGGGCTCAAGAGACCCAGTACTTC CASSPRDRAQETQYF
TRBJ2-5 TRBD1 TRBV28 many TGTGCCAGCAGGCCAACCCGACAGGGTAGCGAGACCCAGTACTTC CASRPTRQGSETQYF
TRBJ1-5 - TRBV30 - TGTGCCTGGAGTGAGGGAACTAGCAATCAGCCCCAGCATTTT CAWSEGTSNQPQHF
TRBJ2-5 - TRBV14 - TGTGCCAGCAGCCAAGATAATTCGGTCGACAAACAAGAGACCCAGTACTTC CASSQDNSVDKQETQYF
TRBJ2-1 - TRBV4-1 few TGCGCCAGCAGCCAAGGGGCGGGGCGGAGATACAATGAGCAGTTCTTC CASSQGAGRRYNEQFF
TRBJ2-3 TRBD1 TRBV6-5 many TGTGCCAGCAGTTACGGGACAGGAACTAGCACAGATACGCAGTATTTT CASSYGTGTSTDTQYF
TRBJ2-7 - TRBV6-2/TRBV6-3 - TGTGCCAGCAGTTACTCGACAGGTGCCCCCTACGTGCAGTACTTC CASSYSTGAPYVQYF
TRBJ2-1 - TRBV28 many TGTGCCAGCAGCCAAATCTGGGTAGGGGGGGGCTCCTACAATGAGCAGTTCTTC CASSQIWVGGGSYNEQFF
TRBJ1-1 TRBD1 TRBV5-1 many TGCGCCAGCAGCTTGATCTTGGGGAGACAGGGGTACACTGAAGCTTTCTTT CASSLILGRQGYTEAFF
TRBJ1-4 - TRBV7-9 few TGTGCCAGCAGCCTCCAGGGAAGGGGTGAAAAACTGTTTTTT CASSLQGRGEKLFF
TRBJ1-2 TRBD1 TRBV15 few TGTGCCACCAGCAGAGATAGGGCAGGGGGCAATGGCTACACCTTC CATSRDRAGGNGYTF
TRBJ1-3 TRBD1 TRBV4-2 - TGTGCCAGCAGCCAAGCAGGGGGATTGGCTGGAAACACCATATATTTT CASSQAGGLAGNTIYF
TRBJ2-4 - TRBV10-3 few TGTGCCATCAGTGGGGCGGGCAGTGGGGACGGCATTCAGTACTTC CAISGAGSGDGIQYF
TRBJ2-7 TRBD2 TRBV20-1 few TGCAGTGCTAGAGGACTAGCGGGAGATCGGTACGAGCAGTACTTC CSARGLAGDRYEQYF
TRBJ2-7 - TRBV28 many TGTGCCAGCAGTTTCTCTGGGAAGGGGAAGCAGTACTTC CASSFSGKGKQYF
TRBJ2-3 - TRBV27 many TGTGCCAGCAGTTTATCGCCGAGCGTACATCGGGATACGCAGTATTTT CASSLSPSVHRDTQYF
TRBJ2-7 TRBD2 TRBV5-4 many TGTGCCAGCAGCTCCCACCCACTAGCGGGAGGAAGGAGCTCCTACGAGCAGTACTTC CASSSHPLAGGRSSYEQYF
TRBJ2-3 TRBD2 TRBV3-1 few TGTGCCAGCAGCCAAGATCTGGCTAGCGGGCTAACGGATACGCAGTATTTT CASSQDLASGLTDTQYF
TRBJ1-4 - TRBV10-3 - TGTGCCATCAGTGAGTCTCGGGCTAGTGAAAAACTGTTTTTT CAISESRASEKLFF
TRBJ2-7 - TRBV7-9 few TGTGCCAGCAGCTTAAGTACAAACTCCGAGCAGTACTTC CASSLSTNSEQYF
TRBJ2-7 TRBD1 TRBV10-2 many TGCGCCAGCAGAGGACAGGGCCCCTACGAGCAGTACTTC CASRGQGPYEQYF
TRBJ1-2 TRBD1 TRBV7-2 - TGTGCCAGCAGCATCGACAGGGGCCCCTATGGCTACACCTTC CASSIDRGPYGYTF
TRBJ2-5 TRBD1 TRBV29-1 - TGCAGCGTTGAAATTCGGACAGGGGGCGAGACCCAGTACTTC CSVEIRTGGETQYF
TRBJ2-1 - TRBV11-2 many TGTGCCAGCAGAGCTGCCGGGACTCCTCCCTATGAGCAGTTCTTC CASRAAGTPPYEQFF
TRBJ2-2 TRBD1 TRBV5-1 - TGTGCCAGCCTACAAAAGGACAGGATGAACACCGGGGAGCTGTTTTTT CASLQKDRMNTGELFF
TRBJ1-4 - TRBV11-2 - TGTGCCAGCAGCCCCAGGACGGTGGAGGAACTGTTTTTT CASSPRTVEELFF
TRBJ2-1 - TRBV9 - TGTGCCAGCAGCCCCCACCTTAGCTCCTACAATGAGCAGTTCTTC CASSPHLSSYNEQFF
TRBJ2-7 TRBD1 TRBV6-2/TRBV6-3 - TGTGCCACGAAAGGACAGGGGGTTTACGAGCAGTACTTC CATKGQGVYEQYF
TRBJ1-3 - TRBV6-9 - TGTGCCAGCAGTTATGGTGGTCAACCCTCTGGAAACACCATATATTTT CASSYGGQPSGNTIYF
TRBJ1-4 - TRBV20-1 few TGCAGTATCGGACAGCTAATAACTAATGAAAAACTGTTTTTT CSIGQLITNEKLFF
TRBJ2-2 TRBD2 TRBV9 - TGTGCCAGCAGCGACGGGAGGATCACCGGGGAGCTGTTTTTT CASSDGRITGELFF
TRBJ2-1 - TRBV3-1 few TGTGCCAGCAGCCTCCTCTGGGAGCAGTTCTTC CASSLLWEQFF
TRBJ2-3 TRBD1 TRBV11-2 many TGTGCCAGCAGCCCCGATTCGGGGACAGCGCAGTATTTT CASSPDSGTAQYF
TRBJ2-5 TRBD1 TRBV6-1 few TGTGCCAGCAGCCGGGGACAGGGTTCCCGGGGTGAGACCCAGTACTTC CASSRGQGSRGETQYF
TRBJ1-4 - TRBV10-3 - TGTGCCATCGGGAACTCCAATGAAAAACTGTTTTTT CAIGNSNEKLFF
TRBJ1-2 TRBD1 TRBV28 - TGTGCCAGCAGTTTAAGCACAGGGGACCTAAACTATGGCTACACCTTC CASSLSTGDLNYGYTF
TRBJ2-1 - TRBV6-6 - TGTGCCAGCAGTTACTCGCGGGATTCGAATGAGCAGTTCTTC CASSYSRDSNEQFF
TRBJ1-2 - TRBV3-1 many TGTGCCAGCAGCCAAAGGGCGAGCCCCGGCTACACCTTC CASSQRASPGYTF
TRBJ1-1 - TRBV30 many TGTGCCTGGAGTACGGGTTGGTTCACTGAAGCTTTCTTT CAWSTGWFTEAFF
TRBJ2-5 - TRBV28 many TGTGCCAGCAGTTTAGCGGGATACCAAGAGACCCAGTACTTC CASSLAGYQETQYF
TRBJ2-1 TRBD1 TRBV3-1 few TGTGCCAGCAGCCATCAGGGGGCGGGGTTGGGTGAGCAGTTCTTC CASSHQGAGLGEQFF
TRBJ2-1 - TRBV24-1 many TGTGCCACCGGACAACAGGGTGGTGAGCAGTTCTTC CATGQQGGEQFF
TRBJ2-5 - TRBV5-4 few TGTGCCAGCAGCCCCGCCTTGGTTGGGGAGACCCAGTACTTC CASSPALVGETQYF
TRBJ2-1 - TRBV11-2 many TGTGCCAGTACTGGACAACCTTCAAACAATGAGCAGTTCTTC CASTGQPSNNEQFF
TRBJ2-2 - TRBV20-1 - TGCAGTGCTAGCGGGAGTCGGAACACCGGGGAGCTGTTTTTT CSASGSRNTGELFF
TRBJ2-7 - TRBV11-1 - TGTGCCAGCAGCCCAAATGGATGGGAATACGAGCAGTACTTC CASSPNGWEYEQYF
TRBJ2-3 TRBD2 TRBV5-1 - TGCGCCAGCAGCTATTTACTAGCGGGCACAGATACGCAGTATTTT CASSYLLAGTDTQYF
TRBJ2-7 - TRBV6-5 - TGTGCCAGCAGTTACGGAGGGGGCCGGGGCTACGAGCAGTACTTC CASSYGGGRGYEQYF